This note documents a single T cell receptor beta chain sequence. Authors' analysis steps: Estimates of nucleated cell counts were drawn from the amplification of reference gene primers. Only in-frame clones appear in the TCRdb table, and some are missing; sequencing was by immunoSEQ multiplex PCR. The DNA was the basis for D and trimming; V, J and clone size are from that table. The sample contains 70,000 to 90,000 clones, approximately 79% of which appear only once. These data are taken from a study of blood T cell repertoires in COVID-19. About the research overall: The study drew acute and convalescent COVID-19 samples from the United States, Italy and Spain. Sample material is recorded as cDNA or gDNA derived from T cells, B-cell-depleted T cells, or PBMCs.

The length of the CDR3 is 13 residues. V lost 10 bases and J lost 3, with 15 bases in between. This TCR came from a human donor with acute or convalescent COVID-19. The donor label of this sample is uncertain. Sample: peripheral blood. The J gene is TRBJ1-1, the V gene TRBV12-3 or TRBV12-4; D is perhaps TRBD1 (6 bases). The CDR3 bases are TGTGCCACCCAAGGACAGACATACACTGAAGCTTTCTTT. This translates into CATQGQTYTEAFF.